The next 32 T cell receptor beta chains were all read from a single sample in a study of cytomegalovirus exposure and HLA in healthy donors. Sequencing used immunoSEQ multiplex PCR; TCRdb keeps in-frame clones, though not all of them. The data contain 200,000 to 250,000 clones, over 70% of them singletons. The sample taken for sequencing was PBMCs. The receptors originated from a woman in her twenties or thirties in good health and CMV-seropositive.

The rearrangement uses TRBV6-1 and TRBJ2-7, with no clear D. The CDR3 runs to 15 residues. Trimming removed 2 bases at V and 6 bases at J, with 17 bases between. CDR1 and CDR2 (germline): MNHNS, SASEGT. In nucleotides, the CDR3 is TGTGCCAGCAGTGAACGCCGCGACGGAGTGAGCGAGCAGTACTTC. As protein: CASSERRDGVSEQYF.

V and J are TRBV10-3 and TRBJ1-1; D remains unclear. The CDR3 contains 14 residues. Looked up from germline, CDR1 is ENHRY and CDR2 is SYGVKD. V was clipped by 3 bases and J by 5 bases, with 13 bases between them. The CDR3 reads CAISDQSPQTEAFF. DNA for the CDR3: TGTGCCATCAGTGACCAAAGCCCTCAGACTGAAGCTTTCTTT.

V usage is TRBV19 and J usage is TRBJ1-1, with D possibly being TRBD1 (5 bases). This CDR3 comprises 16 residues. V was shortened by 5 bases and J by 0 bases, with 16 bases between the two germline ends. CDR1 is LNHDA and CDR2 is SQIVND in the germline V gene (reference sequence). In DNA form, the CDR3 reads TGTGCCAGTAGTGGGGGGGGAGGACCAATGAACACTGAAGCTTTCTTT. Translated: CASSGGGGPMNTEAFF.

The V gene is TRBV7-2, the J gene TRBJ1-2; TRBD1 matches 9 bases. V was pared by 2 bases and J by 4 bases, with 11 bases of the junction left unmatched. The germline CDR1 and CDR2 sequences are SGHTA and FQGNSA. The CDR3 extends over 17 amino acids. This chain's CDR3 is CASSLPGTGTALYGYTF. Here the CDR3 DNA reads TGTGCCAGCAGCTTACCGGGGACAGGGACGGCTCTCTATGGCTACACCTTC.

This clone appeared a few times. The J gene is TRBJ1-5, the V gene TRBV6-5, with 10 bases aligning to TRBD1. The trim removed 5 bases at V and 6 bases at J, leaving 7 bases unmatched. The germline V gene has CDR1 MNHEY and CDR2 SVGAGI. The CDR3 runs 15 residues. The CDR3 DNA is TGTGCCAGCAGTAGACAGGGGGCGCAGGGTCAGCCCCAGCATTTT. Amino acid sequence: CASSRQGAQGQPQHF.

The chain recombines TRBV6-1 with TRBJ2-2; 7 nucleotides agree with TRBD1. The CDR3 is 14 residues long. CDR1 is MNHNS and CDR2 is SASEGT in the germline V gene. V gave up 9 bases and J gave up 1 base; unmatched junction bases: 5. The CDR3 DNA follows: TGTGCCAGTTGGGACAGCCTGAACACCGGGGAGCTGTTTTTT. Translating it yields CASWDSLNTGELFF.

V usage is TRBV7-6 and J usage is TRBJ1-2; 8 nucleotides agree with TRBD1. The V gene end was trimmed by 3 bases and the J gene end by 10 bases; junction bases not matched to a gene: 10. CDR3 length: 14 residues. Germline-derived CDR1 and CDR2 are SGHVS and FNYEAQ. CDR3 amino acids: CASSFEQGARDYTF. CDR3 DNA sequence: TGTGCCAGCAGCTTCGAGCAGGGGGCGCGGGACTACACCTTC. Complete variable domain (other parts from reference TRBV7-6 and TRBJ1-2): GAGVSQSPRYKVTKRGQDVALRCDPISGHVSLYWYRQALGQGPEFLTYFNYEAQQDKSGLPNDRFSAERPEGSISTLTIQRTEQRDSAMYRCASSFEQGARDYTFGSGTRLTVV.

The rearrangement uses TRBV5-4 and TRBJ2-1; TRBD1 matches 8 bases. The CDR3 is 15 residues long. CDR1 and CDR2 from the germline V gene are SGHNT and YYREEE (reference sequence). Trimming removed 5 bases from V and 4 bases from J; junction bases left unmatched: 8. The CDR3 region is CASRFGQGTYNEQFF. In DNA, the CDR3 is TGTGCCAGCAGGTTCGGACAGGGTACGTACAATGAGCAGTTCTTC.

As DNA, the CDR3 is TGCAGCGTCCTCGCAATGAACACTGAAGCTTTCTTT. Protein product: CSVLAMNTEAFF. The chain employs TRBV29-1 and TRBJ1-1, with D hard to call. Deletions cut 6 bases from V and 0 bases from J, with 8 bases between. The CDR3 runs 12 residues. From germline, CDR1 is SQVTM and CDR2 ANQGSEA.

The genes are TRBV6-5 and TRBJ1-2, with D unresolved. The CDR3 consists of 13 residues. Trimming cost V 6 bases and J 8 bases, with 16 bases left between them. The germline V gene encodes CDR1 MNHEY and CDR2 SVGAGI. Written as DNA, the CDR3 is TGTGCCAGCAGCCCCAGGATTGGGGAGGGCTACACCTTC. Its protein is CASSPRIGEGYTF.

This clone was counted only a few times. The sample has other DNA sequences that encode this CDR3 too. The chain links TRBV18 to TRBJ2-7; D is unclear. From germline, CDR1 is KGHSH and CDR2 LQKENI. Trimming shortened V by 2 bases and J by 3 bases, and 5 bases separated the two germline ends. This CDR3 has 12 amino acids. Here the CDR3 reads CASSPGRYEQYF. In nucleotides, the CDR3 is TGTGCCAGCTCACCAGGGCGCTACGAGCAGTACTTC.

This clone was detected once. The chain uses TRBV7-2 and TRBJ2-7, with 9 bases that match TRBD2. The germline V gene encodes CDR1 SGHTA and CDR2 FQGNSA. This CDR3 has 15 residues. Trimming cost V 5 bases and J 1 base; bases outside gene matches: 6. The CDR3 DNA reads TGTGCCAGCAGCGCATCTAGCGGGATATCCTACGAGCAGTACTTC. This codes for CASSASSGISYEQYF.

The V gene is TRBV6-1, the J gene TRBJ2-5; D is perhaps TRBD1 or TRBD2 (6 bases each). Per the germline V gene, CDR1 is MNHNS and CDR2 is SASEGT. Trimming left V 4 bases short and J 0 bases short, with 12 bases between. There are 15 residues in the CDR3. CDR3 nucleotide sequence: TGTGCCAGCAGTGCTCGGGGGACAAACCAAGAGACCCAGTACTTC. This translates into CASSARGTNQETQYF.

CDR3 region: CASSEGNNYGYTF. CDR3 DNA: TGTGCCAGCAGTGAAGGGAACAACTATGGCTACACCTTC. This chain uses TRBV2 with TRBJ1-2; D unclear. Trimming stripped 1 base from V and 2 bases from J, with 5 bases between. Germline V gives CDR1 SNHLY, CDR2 FYNNEI. The CDR3 covers 13 residues.

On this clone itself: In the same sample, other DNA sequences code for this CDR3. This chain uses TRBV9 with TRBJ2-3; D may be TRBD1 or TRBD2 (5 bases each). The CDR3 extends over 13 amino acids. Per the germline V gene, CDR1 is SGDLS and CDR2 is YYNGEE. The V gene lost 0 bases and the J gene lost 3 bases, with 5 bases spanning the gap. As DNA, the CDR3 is TGTGCCAGCAGCGTAGGGGGGACAGATACGCAGTATTTT. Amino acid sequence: CASSVGGTDTQYF.

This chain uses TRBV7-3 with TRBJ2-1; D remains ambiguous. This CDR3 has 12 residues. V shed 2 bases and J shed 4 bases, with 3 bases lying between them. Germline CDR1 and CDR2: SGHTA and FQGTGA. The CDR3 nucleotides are TGTGCCAGCAGCTTAGGGTACAATGAGCAGTTCTTC. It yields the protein CASSLGYNEQFF.

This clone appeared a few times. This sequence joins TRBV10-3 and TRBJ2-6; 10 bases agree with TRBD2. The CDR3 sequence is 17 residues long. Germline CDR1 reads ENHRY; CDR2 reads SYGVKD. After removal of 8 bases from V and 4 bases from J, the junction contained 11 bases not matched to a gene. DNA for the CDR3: TGTGCCATCTCAAGGACTAGCGGAGTGGTAGGGGCCAACGTCCTGACTTTC. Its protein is CAISRTSGVVGANVLTF.

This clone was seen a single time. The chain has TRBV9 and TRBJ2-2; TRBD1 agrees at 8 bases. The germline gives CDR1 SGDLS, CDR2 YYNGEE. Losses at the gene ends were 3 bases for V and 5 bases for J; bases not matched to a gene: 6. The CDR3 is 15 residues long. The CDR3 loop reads CASSARQGLTGELFF. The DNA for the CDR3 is TGTGCCAGCAGCGCCCGACAGGGGTTAACCGGGGAGCTGTTTTTT. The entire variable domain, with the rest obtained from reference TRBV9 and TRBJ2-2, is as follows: DSGVTQTPKHLITATGQRVTLRCSPRSGDLSVYWYQQSLDQGLQFLIQYYNGEERAKGNILERFSAQQFPDLHSELNLSSLELGDSALYFCASSARQGLTGELFFGEGSRLTVL.

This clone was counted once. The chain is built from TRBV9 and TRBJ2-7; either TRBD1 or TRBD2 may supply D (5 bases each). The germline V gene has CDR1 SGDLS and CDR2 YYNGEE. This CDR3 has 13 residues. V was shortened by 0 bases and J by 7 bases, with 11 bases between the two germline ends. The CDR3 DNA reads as TGTGCCAGCAGCGTAGAAGGGGAGAGGGAGCAGTACTTC. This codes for CASSVEGEREQYF.

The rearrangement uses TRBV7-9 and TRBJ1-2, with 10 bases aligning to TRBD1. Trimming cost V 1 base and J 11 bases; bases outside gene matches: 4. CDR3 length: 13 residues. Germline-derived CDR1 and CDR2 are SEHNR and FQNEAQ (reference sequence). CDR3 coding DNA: TGTGCCAGCAGCTTAGAGGGACAGGGGCTTTACACCTTC. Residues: CASSLEGQGLYTF.

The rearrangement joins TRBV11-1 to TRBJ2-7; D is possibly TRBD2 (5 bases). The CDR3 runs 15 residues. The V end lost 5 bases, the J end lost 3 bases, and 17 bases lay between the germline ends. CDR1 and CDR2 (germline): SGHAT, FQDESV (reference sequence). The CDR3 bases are TGTGCCAGCAGCCCCTGGGTTAGCGCATACTACGAGCAGTACTTC. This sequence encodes CASSPWVSAYYEQYF.

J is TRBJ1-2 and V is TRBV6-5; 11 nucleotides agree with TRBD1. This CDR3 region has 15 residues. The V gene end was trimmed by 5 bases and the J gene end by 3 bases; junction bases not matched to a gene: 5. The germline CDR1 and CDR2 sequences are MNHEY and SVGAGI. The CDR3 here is CASSNRDRGYYGYTF. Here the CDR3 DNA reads TGTGCCAGCAGTAACCGGGACAGGGGGTACTATGGCTACACCTTC.

The DNA of the CDR3 is TGTGCCAGTCGGGGGCTACAAGAGACCCAGTACTTC. Amino acids: CASRGLQETQYF. The V and J genes are TRBV7-2 and TRBJ2-5; tentatively, D is TRBD1 or TRBD2 (6 bases each). The CDR3 has 12 residues. Trimming took 9 bases from V and 2 from J, leaving 10 bases between them. Germline-derived CDR1 and CDR2 are SGHTA and FQGNSA. The full variable domain, rest sourced from reference TRBV7-2 and TRBJ2-5, is GAGVSQSPSNKVTEKGKDVELRCDPISGHTALYWYRQSLGQGLEFLIYFQGNSAPDKSGLPSDRFSAERTGGSVSTLTIQRTQQEDSAVYLCASRGLQETQYFGPGTRLLVL.

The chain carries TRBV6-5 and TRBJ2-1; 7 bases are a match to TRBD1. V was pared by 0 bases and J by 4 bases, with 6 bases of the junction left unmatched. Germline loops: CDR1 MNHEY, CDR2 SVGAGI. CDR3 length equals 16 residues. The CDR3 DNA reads TGTGCCAGCAGTTACTCTTCCGGGACAGTATACAATGAGCAGTTCTTC. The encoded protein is CASSYSSGTVYNEQFF.

The CDR3 reads CAWSGNSNQPQHF. In DNA, the CDR3 is TGTGCCTGGAGTGGCAATAGCAATCAGCCCCAGCATTTT. This chain connects TRBV30 to TRBJ1-5; D uncertain. The CDR3 is 13 amino acids. CDR1 GTSNPN and CDR2 SVGIG come from the germline V gene (reference sequence). The ends were cut back, 1 base at V and 0 bases at J, with 4 bases in the middle.

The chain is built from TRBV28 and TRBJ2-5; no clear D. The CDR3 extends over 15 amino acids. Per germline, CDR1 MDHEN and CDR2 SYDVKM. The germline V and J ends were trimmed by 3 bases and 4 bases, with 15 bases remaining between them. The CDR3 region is CASSFLFEAGETQYF. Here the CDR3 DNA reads TGTGCCAGCAGTTTCCTCTTTGAAGCAGGAGAGACCCAGTACTTC.

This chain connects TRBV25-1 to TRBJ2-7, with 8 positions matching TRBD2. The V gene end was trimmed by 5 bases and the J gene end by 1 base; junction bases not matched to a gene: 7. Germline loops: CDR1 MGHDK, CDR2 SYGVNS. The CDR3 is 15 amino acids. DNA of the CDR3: TGTGCCAGCAGTCTGGGACTAGTAGGGTCCTACGAGCAGTACTTC. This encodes CASSLGLVGSYEQYF.

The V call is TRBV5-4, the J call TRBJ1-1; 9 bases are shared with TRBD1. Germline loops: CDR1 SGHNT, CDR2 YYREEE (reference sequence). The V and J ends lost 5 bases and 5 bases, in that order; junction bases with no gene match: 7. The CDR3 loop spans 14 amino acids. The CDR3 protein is CASRDRGLRTEAFF. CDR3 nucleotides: TGTGCCAGCAGGGACAGGGGCCTCAGGACTGAAGCTTTCTTT.

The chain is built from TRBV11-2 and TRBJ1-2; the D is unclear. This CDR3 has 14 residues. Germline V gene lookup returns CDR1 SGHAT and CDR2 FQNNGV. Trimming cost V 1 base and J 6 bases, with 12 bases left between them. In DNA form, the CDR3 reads TGTGCCAGCAGCTTAGTGAGGATTTGGGATGGCTACACCTTC. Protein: CASSLVRIWDGYTF.

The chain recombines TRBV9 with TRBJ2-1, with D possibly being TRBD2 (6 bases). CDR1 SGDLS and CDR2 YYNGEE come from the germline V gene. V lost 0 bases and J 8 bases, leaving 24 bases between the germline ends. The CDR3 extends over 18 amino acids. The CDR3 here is CASSVGPLSSATPHEQFF. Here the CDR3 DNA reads TGTGCCAGCAGCGTAGGGCCCCTCTCTAGCGCGACTCCCCATGAGCAGTTCTTC.

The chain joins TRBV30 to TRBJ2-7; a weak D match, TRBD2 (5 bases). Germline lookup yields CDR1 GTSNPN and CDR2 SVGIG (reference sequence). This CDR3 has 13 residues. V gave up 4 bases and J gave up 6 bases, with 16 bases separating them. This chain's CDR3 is CAWTSTASREQYF. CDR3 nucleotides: TGTGCCTGGACCTCAACCGCTAGCCGCGAGCAGTACTTC.

CDR3 in DNA: TGTGCCAGCAGCTTAACCAATGAGCAGTTCTTC. Translating gives CASSLTNEQFF. The chain carries TRBV11-2 and TRBJ2-1, with D unresolved. CDR3 length: 11 amino acids. Deletions cut 2 bases from V and 6 bases from J, with 2 bases between. Per germline, CDR1 SGHAT and CDR2 FQNNGV.